One TCR beta chain is described in this entry. These data belong to a study of shared T cell receptors in the human thymus. CDR1 is MNHEY, CDR2 SVGAGI, per germline. V was shortened by 6 bases and J by 8 bases, with 19 bases between the two germline ends. The CDR3 loop spans 15 amino acids. Libraries were prepared by immunoSEQ multiplex PCR; TCRdb keeps only in-frame clonotypes and omits some of them. The sample records hundreds of thousands of clones, roughly 88% being singletons. The same specimen was also included in a second study, on human thymus T cells. That source reports: The sample donors, healthy Finnish infants, were having corrective surgery for congenital heart defects. Thymic samples were excised during corrective heart operations. Repertoires from thymus and blood appeared to show biased V and J gene usage. Thymic repertoires overlap heavily among unrelated individuals, related research has reported.

The source of this sequence is a boy in the first two years of life with a congenital heart defect. The sequenced sample was thymocytes. V and J are TRBV6-5 and TRBJ1-4; possible D gene TRBD1, 5 bases. The CDR3 DNA sequence: TGTGCCAGCAGCCCGGTGGGGCAGGGCGAAGAAAAACTGTTTTTT. Protein: CASSPVGQGEEKLFF.